The entry below gives a single T cell receptor (beta chain) sequence along with its context. Its antigen specificity is not known. No clone much larger than this one lies a single base away; base qualities are absent. V gives up 5 bases and J gives up 5 bases, and the segment between their germline ends measures 10 bases. Its CDR3 holds 13 amino acids, cysteine through phenylalanine. Of the read, only the CDR3 DNA is kept; its 39 bases are in frame from base 1. The germline V gene (reference sequence) sets CDR1 to MNHEY and CDR2 to SMNVEV. The trial excluded patients who had a history of autoimmune disease or who were on systemic immunosuppression. Peripheral blood for TCR sequencing was drawn from every dose cohort at baseline, at cycle 4 day 1 and at cycle 7 day 1. Samples came from an open-label, multicenter, first-in-human phase I dose-escalation trial of ivuxolimab. Adults with locally advanced or metastatic melanoma, renal cell carcinoma, hepatocellular carcinoma or head and neck squamous cell carcinoma were enrolled in the trial. Before TCR sequencing, CD4+ and CD8+ T cells were separately sorted from peripheral blood.

This record belongs to a study of OX40 agonist ivuxolimab in advanced cancers. Looking at the study overall: Ivuxolimab was an agonistic, fully human IgG2 monoclonal antibody directed against OX40 (CD134), a costimulatory receptor. A male proportion of around 83% and a mean age of approximately 61 years, ranging from about 20 to 79, were recorded for the dose-escalation cohort. Prior anti-PD-1, anti-PD-L1 or anti-CTLA-4 therapy was permitted, and 40% of dose-escalation patients had received checkpoint inhibitors. Among the approximately 50 dose-escalation patients, about 19 had hepatocellular carcinoma, approximately 15 melanoma, 9 renal cell carcinoma and 9 head and neck cancer. Intravenous ivuxolimab was administered to patients every 2 weeks at six dose levels: 0.01, 0.1, 0.3, 1.5, 3 and 10 mg/kg. The paper describes the monotherapy dose-escalation part (N of about 50 patients) of the phase I trial of ivuxolimab. Peripheral TCRbeta sequencing was intended to test whether TCR sequence diversity was altered and clonal T-cell expansion was caused by ivuxolimab. Partial responses were achieved by three dose-escalation patients, of whom one had hepatocellular carcinoma and two had cutaneous melanoma. Broader findings and caveats from the paper: At doses from 0.1 to 3.0 mg/kg, clonal expansion was seen in both CD4+ and CD8+ blood T cells between baseline and week 6. In partial responders in the 0.1-3.0 mg/kg groups, normalized peripheral clonal expansion was found to be among the lowest, especially among CD8+ T cells. Low levels of normalized T-cell clonal expansion were also shown by some nonresponding patients. After ivuxolimab, CD8+ T cells had more expanded clones than CD4+ T cells on average. Which antigens the clonally expanded peripheral T cells were specific for was not determined.

Genomic DNA was extracted from sorted cells for sequencing of the TCRbeta CDR3 region. The immunoSEQ Assay was used for sequencing of TCRbeta CDR3 regions. As stored in TCRdb, this immuneACCESS dataset retains in-frame rearrangements with V and J assigned. A fraction of the clones does not appear; measured against another copy, unresolved V genes explain less than half of the discrepancy, and the remainder lacks a known reason. For this sample there are around 130,000 clones; just under 95% appear just once. The ten largest make up about 0.15% of the sample. This TCR came from an adult with an advanced solid tumor such as melanoma, head and neck, liver or kidney cancer. The receptor chain draws on TRBV27 and TRBJ1-5, and perhaps TRBD1 as D gene, on 6 matching bases. Specimen: CD4+ or CD8+ T cells sorted from blood, collected in a trial of the OX40 agonist ivuxolimab. The CDR3 has the sequence CASSTRTDQPQHF. The DNA reads as follows: TGTGCCAGCAGTACCAGGACAGATCAGCCCCAGCATTTT.